The clone carrying this T cell receptor (beta chain) has just a few counts. The CDR3 is 12 residues long. Germline values: CDR1 ENHRY, CDR2 SYGVKD. V shed 5 bases and J shed 11 bases, with 16 bases lying between them. This entry comes from a study of blood T cell repertoires in COVID-19. About the research overall: Researchers got acute and convalescent COVID-19 samples from the United States, Italy and Spain. PBMCs, B-cell-depleted T cells, or T cells were the source of the cDNA or gDNA that made up the material.

Enrollment of patients from Seattle took place during active infection, with longitudinal follow-up. In the source study's methods: The assay estimated nucleated cells by amplifying reference gene primers. The assay was immunoSEQ multiplex PCR, and TCRdb's table has in-frame clones only and misses some. V and J calls and clone size are copied from that table; D and trimming were computed from the DNA. In the table there are hundreds of thousands of clones, over 85% of which are singletons. The rearrangement links TRBV10-3 to TRBJ2-7; D might be TRBD2 (7 bases). Sequencing was done on a sample of peripheral blood. The origin of this receptor is a man younger than 30 with COVID-19, enrolled during active disease. Here the CDR3 reads CAISNREGSEYF. CDR3 DNA sequence: TGTGCCATCAGTAACAGGGAGGGGAGCGAGTACTTC.